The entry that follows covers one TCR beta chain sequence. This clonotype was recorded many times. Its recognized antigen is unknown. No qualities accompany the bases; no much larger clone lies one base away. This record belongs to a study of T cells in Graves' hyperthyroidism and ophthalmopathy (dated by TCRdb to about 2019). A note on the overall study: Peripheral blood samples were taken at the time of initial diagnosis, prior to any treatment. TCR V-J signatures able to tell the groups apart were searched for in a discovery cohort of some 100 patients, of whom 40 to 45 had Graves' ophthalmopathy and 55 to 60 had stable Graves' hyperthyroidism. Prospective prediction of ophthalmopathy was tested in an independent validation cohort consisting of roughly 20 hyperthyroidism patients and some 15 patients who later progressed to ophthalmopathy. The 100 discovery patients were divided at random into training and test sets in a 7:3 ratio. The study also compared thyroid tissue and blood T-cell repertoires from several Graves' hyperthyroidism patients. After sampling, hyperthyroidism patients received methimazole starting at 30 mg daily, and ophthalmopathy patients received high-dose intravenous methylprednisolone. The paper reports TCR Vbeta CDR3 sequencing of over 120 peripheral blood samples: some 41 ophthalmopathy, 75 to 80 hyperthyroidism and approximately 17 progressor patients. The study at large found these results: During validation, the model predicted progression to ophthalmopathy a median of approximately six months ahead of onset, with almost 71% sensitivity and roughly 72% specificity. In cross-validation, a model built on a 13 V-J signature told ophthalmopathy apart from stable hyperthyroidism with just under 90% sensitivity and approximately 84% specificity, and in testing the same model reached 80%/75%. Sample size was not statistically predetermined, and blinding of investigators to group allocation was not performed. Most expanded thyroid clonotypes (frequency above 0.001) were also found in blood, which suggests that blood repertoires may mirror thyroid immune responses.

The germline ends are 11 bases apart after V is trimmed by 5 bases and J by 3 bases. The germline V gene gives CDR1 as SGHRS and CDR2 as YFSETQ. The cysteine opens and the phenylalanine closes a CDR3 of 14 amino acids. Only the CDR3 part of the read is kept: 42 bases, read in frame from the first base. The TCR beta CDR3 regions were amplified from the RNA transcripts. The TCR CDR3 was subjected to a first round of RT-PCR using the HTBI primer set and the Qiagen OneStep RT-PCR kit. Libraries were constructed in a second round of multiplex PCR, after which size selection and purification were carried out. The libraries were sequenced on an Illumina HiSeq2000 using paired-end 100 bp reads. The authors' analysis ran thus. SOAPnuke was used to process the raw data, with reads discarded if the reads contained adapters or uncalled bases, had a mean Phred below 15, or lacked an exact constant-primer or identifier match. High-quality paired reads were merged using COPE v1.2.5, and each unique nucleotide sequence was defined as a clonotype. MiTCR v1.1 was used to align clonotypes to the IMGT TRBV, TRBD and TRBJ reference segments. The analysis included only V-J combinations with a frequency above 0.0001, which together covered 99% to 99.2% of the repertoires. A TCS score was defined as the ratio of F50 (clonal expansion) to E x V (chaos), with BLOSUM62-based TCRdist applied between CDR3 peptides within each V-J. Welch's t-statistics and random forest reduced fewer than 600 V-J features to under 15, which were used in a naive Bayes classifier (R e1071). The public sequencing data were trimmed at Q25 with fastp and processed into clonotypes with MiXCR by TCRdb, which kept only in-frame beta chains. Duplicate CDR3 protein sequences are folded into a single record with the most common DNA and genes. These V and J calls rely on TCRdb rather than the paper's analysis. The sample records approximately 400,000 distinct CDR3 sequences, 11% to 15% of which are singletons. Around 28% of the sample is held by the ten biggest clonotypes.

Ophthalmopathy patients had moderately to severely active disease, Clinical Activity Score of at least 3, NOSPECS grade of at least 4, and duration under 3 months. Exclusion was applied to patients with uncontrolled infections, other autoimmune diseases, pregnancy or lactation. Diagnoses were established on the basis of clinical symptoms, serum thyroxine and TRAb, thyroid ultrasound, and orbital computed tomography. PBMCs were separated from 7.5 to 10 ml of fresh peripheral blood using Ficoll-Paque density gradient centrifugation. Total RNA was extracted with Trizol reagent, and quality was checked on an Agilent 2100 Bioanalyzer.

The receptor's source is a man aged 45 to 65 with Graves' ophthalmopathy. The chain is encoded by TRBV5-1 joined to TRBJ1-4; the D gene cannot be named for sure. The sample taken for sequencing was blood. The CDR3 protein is CASSKGGPNEKLFF. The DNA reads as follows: TGCGCCAGCAGTAAGGGCGGGCCTAATGAAAAACTGTTTTTT.